The clone carrying this TCR beta chain registers medium-sized (0.01 to 0.1%) by frequency. Its target is unknown. CDR3 length equals 12 residues. The germline V gene encodes CDR1 SQVTM and CDR2 ANQGSEA. Libraries of TRB cDNA were made by 5' RACE and carried UMIs. TCRdb reprocessed the 5' RACE reads and reports one entry per CDR3 protein, with no DNA. The sample has roughly 7,000 distinct CDR3 sequences, and its top ten clones hold 1.5% to 2%. The authors gated naive CD8+ T cells as CD45RO-CCR7+CD27+CD95-. This sample is drawn from a study of CXCR3-negative and CXCR3-positive naive CD8 T cells. General observations from the study: TRB CDR3 properties were used to infer TCR strength, and surface CD5 was comparable between naive subsets. High diversity, comparable across both naive subsets, contrasted with much lower diversity in memory CD8+ cells. TRB CDR3s were more hydrophobic in CXCR3-positive than in CXCR3-negative naive cells.

The rearrangement joins TRBV29-1 to TRBJ2-7; TCRdb picks TRBD1, but there is no DNA to check that call. The TCR sequence derives from a human donor in good health. Some clones in this sample may be carry-over from other donors' samples. Sequencing was done on a sample of naive CXCR3+ CD8+ T cells from blood. Subset denoted: CD45RO-CCR7+CD27+CD95- naive CD8+ T cells expressing CXCR3 (TNR3+). CDR3 sequence reads: CSVETRFYEQYF.